These 27 T cell receptor beta chains were sequenced from one sample in a study of T cells in Graves' hyperthyroidism and ophthalmopathy. There were TCR beta CDR3 regions amplified from RNA transcripts. The TCR CDR3 first-round RT-PCR relied on the HTBI primer set. MiXCR, applied by TCRdb to the multiplex PCR reads, yields one record per CDR3 protein. Of fewer than 650,000 distinct CDR3 sequences detected, 12% to 15% appear once; the ten largest clones hold over 11%. The specimen was blood. The origin of the receptors is a woman in her thirties or forties with Graves' hyperthyroidism.

This clonotype has only a few counts. The rearrangement links TRBV5-1 to TRBJ2-1; 15 bases align to TRBD2. This CDR3 contains 13 residues. V shed 4 bases and J 15 bases; nucleotides not matched to a gene: 5. Germline V gene lookup returns CDR1 SGHRS and CDR2 YFSETQ. The CDR3 spells CASSPGLAGGLFF. As DNA, the CDR3 is TGCGCCAGCAGCCCGGGACTAGCGGGAGGTTTGTTCTTC. Full variable domain (remainder filled in from reference TRBV5-1 and TRBJ2-1): KAGVTQTPRYLIKTRGQQVTLSCSPISGHRSVSWYQQTPGQGLQFLFEYFSETQRNKGNFPGRFSGRQFSNSRSEMNVSTLELGDSALYLCASSPGLAGGLFFGPGTRLTVL.

V and J are TRBV20-1 and TRBJ1-4, with 10 positions matching TRBD1. This CDR3 has 13 residues. Germline V CDR1 and CDR2: DFQATT, SNEGSKA (reference sequence). The ends lost 3 bases at V and 11 bases at J; junction bases unmatched: 6. In DNA, the CDR3 is TGCAGTGCTAGGGACAGGGGGGAAAGGAAACTGTTTTTT. Residues: CSARDRGERKLFF.

The V and J genes are TRBV2 and TRBJ1-2, with 8 bases lining up with TRBD1. After removal of 5 bases from V and 4 bases from J, the junction contained 6 bases not matched to a gene. Per the germline V gene, CDR1 is SNHLY and CDR2 is FYNNEI. The CDR3 length is 14 residues. The CDR3 bases are TGTGCCAGCAGTACCGGGACAGGCCTCTATGGCTACACCTTC. Protein sequence: CASSTGTGLYGYTF. The full variable domain, its missing parts supplied by reference TRBV2 and TRBJ1-2, is EPEVTQTPSHQVTQMGQEVILRCVPISNHLYFYWYRQILGQKVEFLVSFYNNEISEKSEIFDDQFSVERPDGSNFTLKIRSTKLEDSAMYFCASSTGTGLYGYTFGSGTRLTVV.

This clonotype was found many times. The gene calls are TRBV20-1 and TRBJ1-2; D is unresolved. Germline-derived CDR1 and CDR2 are DFQATT and SNEGSKA (reference sequence). This CDR3 has 12 amino acids. Between the trimmed V and J ends, which lost 3 bases and 4 bases, there was a span of 9 bases. The CDR3: CSAREWGYGYTF. The CDR3 bases are TGCAGTGCTAGGGAATGGGGCTATGGCTACACCTTC.

This chain connects TRBV27 to TRBJ2-7; D possibly corresponds to TRBD1 (6 bases). CDR1 is MNHEY, CDR2 SMNVEV, per germline (reference sequence). Trimming stripped 0 bases from V and 3 bases from J, with 9 bases between. The CDR3 covers 14 residues. The CDR3 protein is CASSLSGAYYEQYF. The CDR3, as DNA: TGTGCCAGCAGTTTATCGGGGGCGTACTACGAGCAGTACTTC.

The genes are TRBV7-9 and TRBJ1-3; 9 bases agree with TRBD1. CDR1 is SEHNR and CDR2 is FQNEAQ in the germline V gene (reference sequence). J was trimmed by 2 bases and V by 1 base; bases with no gene match: 3. This CDR3 comprises 16 residues. In DNA, the CDR3 is TGTGCCAGCAGCTTAGATACAGGGGGCACTGGAAACACCATATATTTT. Residues: CASSLDTGGTGNTIYF.

The table lists this clonotype with many counts. The chain recombines TRBV3-1 with TRBJ2-7, with 9 bases aligning to TRBD1. Germline-derived CDR1 and CDR2 are LGHDT and YNNKEL (reference sequence). The CDR3 runs to 14 residues. J gave up 0 bases and V 5 bases, and 2 bases lay outside the gene matches. The CDR3 is CASSTGGSSYEQYF. CDR3 in DNA: TGTGCCAGCAGCACAGGGGGCAGCTCCTACGAGCAGTACTTC.

This clonotype was observed many times. V and J are TRBV11-2 and TRBJ1-3, with D hard to call. CDR1 is SGHAT, CDR2 FQNNGV, per germline. The CDR3 is 15 amino acids. The V and J ends lost 2 bases and 0 bases respectively, with 8 bases between them. The CDR3 nucleotides are TGTGCCAGCAGCTTACGCAGGTCCTCTGGAAACACCATATATTTT. This codes for CASSLRRSSGNTIYF.

This clonotype was counted many times. The chain is built from TRBV2 and TRBJ1-1; no clear D. Germline lookup yields CDR1 SNHLY and CDR2 FYNNEI. The CDR3 length is 12 residues. V shed 2 bases and J shed 5 bases, with 6 bases lying between them. CDR3 sequence: CASSEIGTEAFF. In nucleotides, the CDR3 is TGTGCCAGCAGTGAAATAGGTACTGAAGCTTTCTTT.

This clonotype was seen a handful of times. In nucleotides, the CDR3 is TGTGCCAGTAGTAGACAGGTATTTGTCCCCGACTACGAGCAGTACTTC. Amino acid sequence: CASSRQVFVPDYEQYF. The V call is TRBV19, the J call TRBJ2-7; perhaps TRBD1 as D (6 bases). Germline V gene lookup returns CDR1 LNHDA and CDR2 SQIVND (reference sequence). Trimming cost V 4 bases and J 3 bases, with 19 bases left between them. There are 16 residues in the CDR3.

This clonotype was counted ten times or more. The V and J genes are TRBV27 and TRBJ1-2; TRBD1 matches at 8 bases. Germline CDR1 reads MNHEY; CDR2 reads SMNVEV (reference sequence). The CDR3 sequence is 14 residues long. The V segment lost 3 bases and the J segment 7 bases; nucleotides outside the gene matches: 7. The CDR3 loop reads CASSFSGGGSGYTF. CDR3 bases: TGTGCCAGCAGTTTCTCAGGGGGCGGATCTGGCTACACCTTC.

This clonotype was recorded many times. The chain joins TRBV19 to TRBJ2-1; 9 nucleotides match TRBD1. Germline lookup yields CDR1 LNHDA and CDR2 SQIVND (reference sequence). Trimming removed 4 bases from V and 1 base from J; junction bases left unmatched: 14. The CDR3 spans 19 residues. This CDR3 reads CASSKSRDRDTFSYNEQFF. The CDR3 DNA reads TGTGCCAGTAGTAAGTCCCGGGACAGGGACACATTTTCCTACAATGAGCAGTTCTTC.

Worth noting for this clonotype: One base away lies a much larger clone, so this may be a sequencing read error. V and J are TRBV20-1 and TRBJ2-1, with 9 bases identical to TRBD2. CDR1 and CDR2 from the germline V gene are DFQATT and SNEGSKA (reference sequence). The CDR3 is made up of 16 amino acids. V shed 5 bases and J 5 bases; nucleotides not matched to a gene: 13. CDR3 in amino acids: CSAGVQAGGPNNEQFF. CDR3 coding DNA: TGCAGTGCTGGAGTTCAAGCGGGAGGACCAAACAATGAGCAGTTCTTC.

The J gene is TRBJ1-1, the V gene TRBV7-6; D not resolved. Germline CDR1 is SGHVS and CDR2 is FNYEAQ. CDR3 length: 14 amino acids. Trimming took 2 bases from V and 5 from J, leaving 12 bases between them. The CDR3 nucleotides read TGTGCCAGCAGCTTATCCGTCCAAGGGACTGAAGCTTTCTTT. Its protein is CASSLSVQGTEAFF. Full variable domain (missing parts from reference TRBV7-6 and TRBJ1-1): GAGVSQSPRYKVTKRGQDVALRCDPISGHVSLYWYRQALGQGPEFLTYFNYEAQQDKSGLPNDRFSAERPEGSISTLTIQRTEQRDSAMYRCASSLSVQGTEAFFGQGTRLTVV.

With regard to this clonotype: A much larger clone differs by one base, so this may be a read error. In this CDR3 the conserved last residue, phenylalanine or tryptophan, is missing, so a read error is likely. V gene TRBV10-3 combines with J gene TRBJ2-1; 7 bases align to TRBD2. V shed 10 bases and J 0 bases; nucleotides not matched to a gene: 15. CDR1 and CDR2 from the germline V gene are ENHRY and SYGVKD. The CDR3 runs to 17 residues. The CDR3 DNA sequence: TGTGCCACCGCTGGCAGAACGTCTAGCGGCTCCTACAATGAGCAGTTCTAC. Its protein product is CATAGRTSSGSYNEQFY.

This clonotype showed up many times. The chain links TRBV28 to TRBJ1-1; D may be TRBD1 (5 bases). Trimming shortened V by 6 bases and J by 6 bases, and 11 bases separated the two germline ends. Germline lookup yields CDR1 MDHEN and CDR2 SYDVKM. CDR3 length: 12 amino acids. CDR3: CASSSWTSEAFF. DNA of the CDR3: TGTGCCAGCAGCTCATGGACATCTGAAGCTTTCTTT.

This clonotype was detected ten times or more. CDR3 protein: CASSLAEWELEQFF. The CDR3 DNA reads as TGTGCCAGCAGTTTAGCGGAGTGGGAGCTTGAGCAGTTCTTC. This chain uses TRBV12-3 or TRBV12-4 with TRBJ2-1, with D possibly matching TRBD2 (5 bases). V was pared by 0 bases and J by 9 bases, with 12 bases between. There are 14 residues in the CDR3.

This clonotype has just a few counts. The chain recombines TRBV10-2 with TRBJ2-1; D is uncertain. This CDR3 comprises 12 residues. The V end lost 4 bases, the J end lost 6 bases, and 7 bases lay between the germline ends. Germline V gene data show CDR1 as WSHSY and CDR2 as SAAADI. CDR3: CASSGLSNEQFF. DNA for the CDR3: TGCGCCAGCAGTGGTTTGTCCAATGAGCAGTTCTTC.

In this sample, this clonotype turned up many times. This chain joins TRBV5-5 and TRBJ2-5; possibly TRBD2 for D (6 bases). Germline assignment: CDR1 SGHKS and CDR2 YYEKEE (reference sequence). The V gene lost 1 base and the J gene lost 5 bases, with 15 bases spanning the gap. The CDR3 covers 15 residues. CDR3 DNA: TGTGCCAGCAGCTTGTCTCCGGACGCGGGGGAGACCCAGTACTTC. Its protein is CASSLSPDAGETQYF.

This chain links TRBV27 with TRBJ2-6, with D possibly being TRBD2 (6 bases). This CDR3 is 12 amino acids long. The V gene lost 8 bases and the J gene lost 4 bases, with 6 bases spanning the gap. CDR1 is MNHEY and CDR2 is SMNVEV in the germline V gene (reference sequence). Here the CDR3 reads CASAGGANVLTF. The CDR3 DNA reads as TGTGCCAGCGCGGGAGGGGCCAACGTCCTGACTTTC.

This clonotype has ten or more counts. The rearrangement links TRBV3-1 to TRBJ1-1, with D unclear. V dropped 0 bases and J dropped 2 bases, with 16 bases sitting between them. This CDR3 is 17 amino acids long. CDR1 is LGHDT and CDR2 is YNNKEL in the germline V gene (reference sequence). DNA of the CDR3: TGTGCCAGCAGCCAAGATCTGGTAGCCCCTTACAACACTGAAGCTTTCTTT. This codes for CASSQDLVAPYNTEAFF.

This clonotype has a handful of counts. The chain uses TRBV12-3 or TRBV12-4 and TRBJ2-7; 10 nucleotides align to TRBD2. The trim removed 3 bases at V and 5 bases at J, leaving 19 bases unmatched. The CDR3 spans 19 residues. The CDR3 region has the DNA TGTGCCAGCAGTTTGGACAGGGCCTTACTAGCGGGATACCGGAACGAGCAGTACTTC. Its protein is CASSLDRALLAGYRNEQYF.

The chain carries TRBV5-1 and TRBJ2-7; 7 positions match TRBD1. Germline loops: CDR1 SGHRS, CDR2 YFSETQ. V lost 0 bases, J lost 5 bases, and 8 bases stayed unmatched. This CDR3 region has 15 residues. CDR3 sequence reads: CASSLDKQGQHEQYF. The CDR3 coding sequence is TGCGCCAGCAGCTTGGATAAACAGGGGCAACACGAGCAGTACTTC.

This clonotype has ten or more counts. The genes are TRBV10-1 and TRBJ2-7; TRBD2 might be the D (6 bases). Germline V lookup: CDR1 WNHNN, CDR2 SYGVQD (reference sequence). The ends were cut back, 3 bases at V and 3 bases at J, with 15 bases in the middle. This CDR3 spans 15 amino acids. This chain's CDR3 is CASSEFPGTLYEQYF. DNA of the CDR3: TGCGCCAGCAGTGAATTCCCTGGGACTCTCTACGAGCAGTACTTC.

This clonotype appeared a few times. The gene calls are TRBV18 and TRBJ1-5, with unresolved D. In germline, CDR1 is KGHSH, CDR2 LQKENI. The CDR3 contains 15 residues. V gave up 3 bases and J gave up 7 bases, with 16 bases separating them. Here the CDR3 reads CASSPRSGGEQPQHF. The DNA for the CDR3 is TGTGCCAGCTCACCGCGATCAGGCGGAGAACAGCCCCAGCATTTT.

This clonotype was detected many times. This chain's CDR3 is CATTPPDRGEQYF. The CDR3 DNA reads as TGTGCCACCACTCCCCCGGACAGGGGCGAGCAGTACTTC. The chain has TRBV24-1 and TRBJ2-7; 9 bases are shared with TRBD1. Germline values: CDR1 KGHDR, CDR2 SFDVKD. This CDR3 comprises 13 residues. After removal of 8 bases from V and 6 bases from J, the junction contained 7 bases not matched to a gene.

This clonotype was seen ten or more times. This rearrangement joins TRBV11-2 to TRBJ2-7, with D unclear. CDR3 length: 15 amino acids. Germline V gene lookup returns CDR1 SGHAT and CDR2 FQNNGV. V shed 6 bases and J shed 0 bases, with 15 bases lying between them. CDR3 bases: TGTGCCAGCAGTCGAGGCAGATTCTCCTCCTACGAGCAGTACTTC. This translates into CASSRGRFSSYEQYF.